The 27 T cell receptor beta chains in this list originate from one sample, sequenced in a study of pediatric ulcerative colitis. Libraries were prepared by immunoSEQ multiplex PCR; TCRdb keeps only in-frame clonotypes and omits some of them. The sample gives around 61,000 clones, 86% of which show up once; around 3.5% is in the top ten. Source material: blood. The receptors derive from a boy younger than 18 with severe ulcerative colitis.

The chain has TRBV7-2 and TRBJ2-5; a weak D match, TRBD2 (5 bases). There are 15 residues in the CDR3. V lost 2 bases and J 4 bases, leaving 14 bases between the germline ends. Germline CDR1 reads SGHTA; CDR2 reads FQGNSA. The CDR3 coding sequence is TGTGCCAGCAGCTTAAATCGAGCGGCGGGAGAGACCCAGTACTTC. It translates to CASSLNRAAGETQYF. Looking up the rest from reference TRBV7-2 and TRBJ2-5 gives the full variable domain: GAGVSQSPSNKVTEKGKDVELRCDPISGHTALYWYRQSLGQGLEFLIYFQGNSAPDKSGLPSDRFSAERTGGSVSTLTIQRTQQEDSAVYLCASSLNRAAGETQYFGPGTRLLVL.

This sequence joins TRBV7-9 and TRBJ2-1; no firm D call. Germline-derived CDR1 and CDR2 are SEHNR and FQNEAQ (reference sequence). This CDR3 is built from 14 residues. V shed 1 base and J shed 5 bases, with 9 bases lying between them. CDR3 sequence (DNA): TGTGCCAGCAGCTTAGAAGTGACCGACAATGAGCAGTTCTTC. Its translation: CASSLEVTDNEQFF.

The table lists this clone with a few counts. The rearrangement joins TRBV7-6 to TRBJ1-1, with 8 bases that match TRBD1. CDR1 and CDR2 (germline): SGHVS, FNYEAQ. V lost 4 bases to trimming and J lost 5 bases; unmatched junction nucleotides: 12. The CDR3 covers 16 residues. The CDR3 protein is CASSSLPLQGGTEAFF. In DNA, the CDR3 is TGTGCCAGCAGCTCCTTACCTCTACAGGGGGGGACTGAAGCTTTCTTT. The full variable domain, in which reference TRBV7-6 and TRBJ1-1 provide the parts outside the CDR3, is GAGVSQSPRYKVTKRGQDVALRCDPISGHVSLYWYRQALGQGPEFLTYFNYEAQQDKSGLPNDRFSAERPEGSISTLTIQRTEQRDSAMYRCASSSLPLQGGTEAFFGQGTRLTVV.

CDR3 coding DNA: TGTGCCAGCAGCTTTAACAGCGCCAATCAGCCCCAGCATTTT. It codes for CASSFNSANQPQHF. The rearrangement links TRBV11-2 to TRBJ1-5; no firm D call. Germline loops: CDR1 SGHAT, CDR2 FQNNGV. The CDR3 loop spans 14 amino acids. V was trimmed by 3 bases and J by 3 bases, leaving 9 bases between them.

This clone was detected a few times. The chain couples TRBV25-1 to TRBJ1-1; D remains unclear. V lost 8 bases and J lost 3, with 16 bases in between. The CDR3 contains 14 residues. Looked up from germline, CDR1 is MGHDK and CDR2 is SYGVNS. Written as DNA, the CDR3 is TGTGCCAGCGGGGAGGGAATTTTGGACACTGAAGCTTTCTTT. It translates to CASGEGILDTEAFF.

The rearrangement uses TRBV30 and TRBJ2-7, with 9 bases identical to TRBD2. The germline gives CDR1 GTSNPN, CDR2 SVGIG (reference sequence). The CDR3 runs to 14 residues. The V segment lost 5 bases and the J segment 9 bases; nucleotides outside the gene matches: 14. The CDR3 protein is CAWWAGGALPGQYF. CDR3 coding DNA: TGTGCCTGGTGGGCGGGGGGGGCCCTCCCCGGGCAGTACTTC.

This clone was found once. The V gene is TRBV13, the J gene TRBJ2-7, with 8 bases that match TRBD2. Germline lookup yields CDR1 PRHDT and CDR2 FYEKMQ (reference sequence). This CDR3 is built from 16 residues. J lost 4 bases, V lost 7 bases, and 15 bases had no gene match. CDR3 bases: TGTGCCAGCAAACTGGGGCCTCCGGGAGGGCCATACGAGCAGTACTTC. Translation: CASKLGPPGGPYEQYF.

CDR3: CASRTGELFF. As DNA, the CDR3 is TGCGCCAGCCGCACCGGGGAGCTGTTTTTT. The chain couples TRBV10-1 to TRBJ2-2; D remains ambiguous. Germline V gene sequence: CDR1 WNHNN, CDR2 SYGVQD (reference sequence). V dropped 8 bases and J dropped 4 bases, with 2 bases sitting between them. The CDR3 contains 10 residues.

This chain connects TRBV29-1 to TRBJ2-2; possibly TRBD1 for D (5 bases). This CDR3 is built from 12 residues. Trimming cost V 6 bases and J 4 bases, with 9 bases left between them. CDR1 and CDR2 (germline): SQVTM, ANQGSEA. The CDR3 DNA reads TGCAGCGTGGGTAGGGGCACCGGGGAGCTGTTTTTT. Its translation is CSVGRGTGELFF.

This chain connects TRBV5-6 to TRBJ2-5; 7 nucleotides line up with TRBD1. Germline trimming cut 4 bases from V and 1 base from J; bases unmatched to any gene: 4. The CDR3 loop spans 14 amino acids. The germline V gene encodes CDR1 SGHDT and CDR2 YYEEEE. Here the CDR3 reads CASSDPGGQETQYF. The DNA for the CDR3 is TGTGCCAGCAGCGATCCAGGGGGCCAAGAGACCCAGTACTTC.

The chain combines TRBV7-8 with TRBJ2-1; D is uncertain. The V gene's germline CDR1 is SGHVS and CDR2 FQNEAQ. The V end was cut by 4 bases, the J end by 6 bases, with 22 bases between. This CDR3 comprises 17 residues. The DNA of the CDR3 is TGTGCCAGCAGCTCCCCCAAGATGGTTCTGGAGTCCAATGAGCAGTTCTTC. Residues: CASSSPKMVLESNEQFF. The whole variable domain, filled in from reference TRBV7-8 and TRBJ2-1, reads GAGVSQSPRYKVAKRGQDVALRCDPISGHVSLFWYQQALGQGPEFLTYFQNEAQLDKSGLPSDRFFAERPEGSVSTLKIQRTQQEDSAVYLCASSSPKMVLESNEQFFGPGTRLTVL.

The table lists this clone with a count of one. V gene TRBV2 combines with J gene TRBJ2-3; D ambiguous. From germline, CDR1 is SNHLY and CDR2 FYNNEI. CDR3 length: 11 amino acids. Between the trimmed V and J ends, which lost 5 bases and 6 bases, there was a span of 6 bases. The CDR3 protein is CASSNKDTQYF. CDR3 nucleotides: TGTGCCAGCAGTAACAAGGATACGCAGTATTTT.

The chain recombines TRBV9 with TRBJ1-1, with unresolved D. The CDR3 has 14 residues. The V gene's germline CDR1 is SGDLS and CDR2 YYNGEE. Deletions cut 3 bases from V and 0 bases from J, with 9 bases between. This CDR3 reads CASSESTMNTEAFF. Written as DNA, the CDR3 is TGTGCCAGCAGCGAAAGTACCATGAACACTGAAGCTTTCTTT. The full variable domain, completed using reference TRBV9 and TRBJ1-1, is DSGVTQTPKHLITATGQRVTLRCSPRSGDLSVYWYQQSLDQGLQFLIQYYNGEERAKGNILERFSAQQFPDLHSELNLSSLELGDSALYFCASSESTMNTEAFFGQGTRLTVV.

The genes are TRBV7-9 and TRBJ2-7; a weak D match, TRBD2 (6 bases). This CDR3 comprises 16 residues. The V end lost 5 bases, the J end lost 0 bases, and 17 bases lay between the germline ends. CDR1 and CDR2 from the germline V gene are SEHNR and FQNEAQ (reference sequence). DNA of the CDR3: TGTGCCAGCAGCAGCTGGGACTCGAGGAGCTCCTACGAGCAGTACTTC. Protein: CASSSWDSRSSYEQYF.

The DNA of the CDR3 is TGCAGCGTCCCAGGGGGTCAAGAGACCCAGTACTTC. Translating gives CSVPGGQETQYF. This sequence joins TRBV29-1 and TRBJ2-5, with TRBD1 matching 7 bases. The CDR3 contains 12 residues. Germline V gene data show CDR1 as SQVTM and CDR2 as ANQGSEA. The V segment lost 6 bases and the J segment 2 bases; nucleotides outside the gene matches: 3.

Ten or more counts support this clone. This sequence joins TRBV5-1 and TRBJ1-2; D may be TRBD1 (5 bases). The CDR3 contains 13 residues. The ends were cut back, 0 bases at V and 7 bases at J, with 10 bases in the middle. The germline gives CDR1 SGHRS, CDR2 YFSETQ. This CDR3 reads CASSLGQGGGYTF. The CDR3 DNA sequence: TGCGCCAGCAGCTTGGGGCAGGGAGGTGGCTACACCTTC. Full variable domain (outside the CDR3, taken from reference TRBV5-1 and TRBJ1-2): KAGVTQTPRYLIKTRGQQVTLSCSPISGHRSVSWYQQTPGQGLQFLFEYFSETQRNKGNFPGRFSGRQFSNSRSEMNVSTLELGDSALYLCASSLGQGGGYTFGSGTRLTVV.

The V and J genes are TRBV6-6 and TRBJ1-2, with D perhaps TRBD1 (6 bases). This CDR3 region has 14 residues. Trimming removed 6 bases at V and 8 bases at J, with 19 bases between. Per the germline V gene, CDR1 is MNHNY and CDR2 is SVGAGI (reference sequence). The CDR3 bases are TGTGCCAGCAGGGACAGACAGGCCCCGGGCGGCTACACCTTC. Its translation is CASRDRQAPGGYTF.

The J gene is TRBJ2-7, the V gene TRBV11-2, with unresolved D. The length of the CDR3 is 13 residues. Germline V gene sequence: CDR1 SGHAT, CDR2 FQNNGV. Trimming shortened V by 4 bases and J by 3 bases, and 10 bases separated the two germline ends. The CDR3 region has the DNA TGTGCCAGCAGCTATTTAAACGTCTACGAGCAGTACTTC. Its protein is CASSYLNVYEQYF.

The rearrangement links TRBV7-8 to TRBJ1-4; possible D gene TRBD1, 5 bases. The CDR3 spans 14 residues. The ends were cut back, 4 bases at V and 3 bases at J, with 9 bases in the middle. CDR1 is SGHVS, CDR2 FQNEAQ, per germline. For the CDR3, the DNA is TGTGCCAGCAGCTCACCGGGGCCTAATGAAAAACTGTTTTTT. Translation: CASSSPGPNEKLFF. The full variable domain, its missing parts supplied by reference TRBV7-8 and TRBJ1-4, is GAGVSQSPRYKVAKRGQDVALRCDPISGHVSLFWYQQALGQGPEFLTYFQNEAQLDKSGLPSDRFFAERPEGSVSTLKIQRTQQEDSAVYLCASSSPGPNEKLFFGSGTQLSVL.

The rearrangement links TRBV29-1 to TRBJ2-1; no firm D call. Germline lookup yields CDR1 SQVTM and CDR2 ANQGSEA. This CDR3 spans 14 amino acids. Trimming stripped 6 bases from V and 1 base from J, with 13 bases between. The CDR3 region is CSVPTVGSYNEQFF. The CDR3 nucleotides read TGCAGCGTCCCTACGGTGGGATCCTACAATGAGCAGTTCTTC.

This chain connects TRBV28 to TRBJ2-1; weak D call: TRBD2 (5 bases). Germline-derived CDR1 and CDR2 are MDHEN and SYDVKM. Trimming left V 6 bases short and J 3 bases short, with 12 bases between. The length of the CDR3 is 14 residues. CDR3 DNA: TGTGCCAGCAGCCGAAGCGGTAACTACAATGAGCAGTTCTTC. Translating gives CASSRSGNYNEQFF.

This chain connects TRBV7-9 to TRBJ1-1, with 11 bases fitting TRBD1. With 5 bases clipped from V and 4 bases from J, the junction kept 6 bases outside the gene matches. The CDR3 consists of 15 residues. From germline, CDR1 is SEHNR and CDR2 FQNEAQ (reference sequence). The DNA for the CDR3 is TGTGCCAGCAGCCTGGCCGGGACAGGGGGCACTGAAGCTTTCTTT. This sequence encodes CASSLAGTGGTEAFF.

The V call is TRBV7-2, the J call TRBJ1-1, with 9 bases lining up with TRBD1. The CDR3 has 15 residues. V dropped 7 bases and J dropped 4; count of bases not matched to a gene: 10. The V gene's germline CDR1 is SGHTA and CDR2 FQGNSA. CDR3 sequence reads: CASTAGTGWSTEAFF. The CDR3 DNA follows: TGTGCCAGCACCGCCGGGACAGGGTGGTCCACTGAAGCTTTCTTT. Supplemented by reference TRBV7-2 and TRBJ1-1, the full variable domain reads GAGVSQSPSNKVTEKGKDVELRCDPISGHTALYWYRQSLGQGLEFLIYFQGNSAPDKSGLPSDRFSAERTGGSVSTLTIQRTQQEDSAVYLCASTAGTGWSTEAFFGQGTRLTVV.

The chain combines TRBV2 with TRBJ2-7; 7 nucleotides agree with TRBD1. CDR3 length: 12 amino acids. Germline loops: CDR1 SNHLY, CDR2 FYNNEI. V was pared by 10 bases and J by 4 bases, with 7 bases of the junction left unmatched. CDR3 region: CATSGQQYEQYF. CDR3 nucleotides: TGTGCCACGTCGGGACAGCAGTACGAGCAGTACTTC.

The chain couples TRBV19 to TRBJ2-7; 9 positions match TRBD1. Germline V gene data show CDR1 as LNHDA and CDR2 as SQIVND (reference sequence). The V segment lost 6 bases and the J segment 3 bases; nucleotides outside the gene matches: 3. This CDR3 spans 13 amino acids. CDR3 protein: CASSPDRGYEQYF. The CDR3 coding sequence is TGTGCCAGTAGCCCGGACAGGGGCTACGAGCAGTACTTC. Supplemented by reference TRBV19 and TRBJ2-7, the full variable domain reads DGGITQSPKYLFRKEGQNVTLSCEQNLNHDAMYWYRQDPGQGLRLIYYSQIVNDFQKGDIAEGYSVSREKKESFPLTVTSAQKNPTAFYLCASSPDRGYEQYFGPGTRLTVT.

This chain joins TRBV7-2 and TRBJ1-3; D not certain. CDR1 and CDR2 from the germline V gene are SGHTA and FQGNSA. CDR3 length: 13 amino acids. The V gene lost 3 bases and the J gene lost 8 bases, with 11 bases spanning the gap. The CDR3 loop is CASSFRREDTIYF. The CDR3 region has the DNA TGTGCCAGCAGCTTTAGGAGGGAGGACACCATATATTTT.

The CDR3 DNA reads as TGTGCCAGCAGTATATCCGGGGGCGGCTCCTACGAGCAGTACTTC. Translating it yields CASSISGGGSYEQYF. The chain links TRBV4-2 to TRBJ2-7, with D possibly called TRBD1 or TRBD2 (6 bases each). The V and J ends lost 6 bases and 0 bases respectively, with 15 bases between them. CDR3 length: 15 amino acids. Germline CDR1 LGHNA, CDR2 YNFKEQ.